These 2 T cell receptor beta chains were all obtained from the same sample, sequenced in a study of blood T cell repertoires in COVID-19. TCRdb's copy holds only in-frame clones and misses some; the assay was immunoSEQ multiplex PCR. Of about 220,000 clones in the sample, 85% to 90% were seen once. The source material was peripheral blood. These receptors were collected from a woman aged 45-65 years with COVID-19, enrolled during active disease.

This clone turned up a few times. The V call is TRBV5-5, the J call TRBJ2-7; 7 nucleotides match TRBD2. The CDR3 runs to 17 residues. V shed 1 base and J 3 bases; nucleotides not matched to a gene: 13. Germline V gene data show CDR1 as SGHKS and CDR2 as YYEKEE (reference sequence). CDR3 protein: CASSLSHRASGYYEQYF. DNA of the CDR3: TGTGCCAGCAGCTTGTCGCATAGGGCTAGCGGTTACTACGAGCAGTACTTC.

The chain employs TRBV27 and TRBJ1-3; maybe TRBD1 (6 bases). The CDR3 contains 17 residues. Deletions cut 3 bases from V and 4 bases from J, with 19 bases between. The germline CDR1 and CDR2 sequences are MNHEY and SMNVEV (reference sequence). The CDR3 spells CASSLSSTGLGGNTIYF. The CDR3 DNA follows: TGTGCCAGCAGTTTGTCCAGCACAGGGTTAGGAGGAAACACCATATATTTT.